This T cell receptor beta chain derives from a study of cytomegalovirus exposure and HLA in healthy donors. Study-level points and caveats: Subsequent analysis found a tendency for first-cohort TCR clusters to co-occur within the 95 to 150 validation repertoires. In vitro, three CMV-associated chains proved specific for CMV antigens. The classifier, whose performance was assessed in both the original and validation cohorts, reportedly diagnosed cytomegalovirus status with high specificity and sensitivity.

About this clone itself: The antigen remains unidentified.

The donors were part of the approximately 120-subject validation cohort, which stood apart from the approximately 630-subject first cohort. Clones were sequenced by immunoSEQ multiplex PCR, and TCRdb holds only the in-frame ones, with some missing. Of 97,000 or so clones in the sample, approximately 94% were seen once. V was trimmed by 2 bases and J by 0 bases, leaving 11 bases between them. Per the germline V gene, CDR1 is SGHAT and CDR2 is FQNNGV. The CDR3 extends over 16 amino acids. This receptor was obtained from a woman aged 18-35 years in good health and CMV-seronegative. The rearrangement links TRBV11-2 to TRBJ1-3, with unresolved D. Sequencing input: PBMCs. Here the CDR3 reads CASSLSPGSSGNTIYF. CDR3 DNA: TGTGCCAGCAGCTTATCCCCAGGCAGCTCTGGAAACACCATATATTTT.